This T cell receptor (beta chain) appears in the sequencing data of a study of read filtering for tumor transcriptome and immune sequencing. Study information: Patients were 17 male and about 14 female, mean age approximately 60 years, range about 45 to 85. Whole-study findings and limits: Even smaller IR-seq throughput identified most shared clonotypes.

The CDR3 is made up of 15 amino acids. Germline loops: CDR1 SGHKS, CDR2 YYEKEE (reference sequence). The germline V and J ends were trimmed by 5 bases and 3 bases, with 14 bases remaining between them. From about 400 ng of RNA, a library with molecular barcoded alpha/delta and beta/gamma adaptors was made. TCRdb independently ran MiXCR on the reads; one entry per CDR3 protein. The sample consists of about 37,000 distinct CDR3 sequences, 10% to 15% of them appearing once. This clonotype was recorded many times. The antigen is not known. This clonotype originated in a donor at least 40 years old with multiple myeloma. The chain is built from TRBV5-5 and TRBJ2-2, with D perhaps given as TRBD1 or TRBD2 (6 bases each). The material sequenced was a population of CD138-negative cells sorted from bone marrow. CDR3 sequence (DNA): TGTGCCAGCAGGGGGGGCAGGGACCACACCGGGGAGCTGTTTTTT. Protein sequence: CASRGGRDHTGELFF.